This TCR beta chain was documented in a study of T-cell memory formation after mild COVID-19. Study-wide background: Most TCR clusters belonged to a single donor.

5'RACE primed at constant segments yielded TCR alpha and TCR beta cDNA libraries bearing sample barcodes and UMIs. One entry per CDR3 protein, called by TCRdb with MiXCR from the 5' RACE reads. This sample has more than 150,000 distinct CDR3 sequences, with 20% to 25% found just once. A remark on this clonotype: Antigen: not known.

The CDR3 length is 14 residues. Germline CDR1 SGHAT, CDR2 FQNNGV. Losses at the gene ends were 5 bases for V and 6 bases for J; bases not matched to a gene: 7. Study-wide results and caveats: Cross-reactive memory apparently joined, as some responding clones appeared in pre-infection memory. For contracting clones, CD4+ ones sat mainly in CM and EM, CD8+ in EMRA.

The receptor comes from an adult woman who had mild COVID-19 (a few samples of this study predate the infection). Cell type and time point are not known. The source material was PBMCs or a T cell subset sorted from them (not recorded which). The gene calls are TRBV11-2 and TRBJ2-1; TRBD2 matches at 7 bases. This CDR3 is CASSPWGGINEQFF. The DNA of the CDR3 is TGTGCCAGCAGCCCCTGGGGAGGGATCAATGAGCAGTTCTTC.